Listed below are T cell receptor beta chains from one sample, sequenced in a study of blood T cell repertoires in COVID-19. Produced via immunoSEQ multiplex PCR; TCRdb's table is partial and in-frame only. The sample holds 87,000 or so clones, around 86% seen once. The sample was peripheral blood. The source of these receptors is a woman older than 75 with acute or convalescent COVID-19. The CDR3 runs from the conserved cysteine through the conserved F or W. D genes are given only for firm matches. Not all rows give a size; the values are once, few, many and, for expanded clones, a class.

V: TRBV7-6
size: .
J: TRBJ2-3
length: 16
D: .
CDR3: CASSLAVAGLTDTQYF
DNA: TGTGCCAGCAGCTTAGCGGTAGCAGGGCTCACAGATACGCAGTATTTT

V: TRBV14
size: .
J: TRBJ2-1
length: 13
D: TRBD2
CDR3: CASSKVGGINAFF
DNA: TGTGCCAGCAGCAAGGTCGGGGGGATCAACGCGTTCTTC

V: TRBV27
size: .
J: TRBJ2-7
length: 13
D: .
CDR3: CASRKDISYEQYF
DNA: TGTGCCAGCAGGAAGGACATCAGCTACGAGCAGTACTTC

V: TRBV18
size: .
J: TRBJ1-6
length: 13
D: TRBD1
CDR3: CASNTGVDSPLHF
DNA: TGTGCCAGCAATACAGGGGTCGATTCACCCCTCCACTTT

V: TRBV5-6
size: .
J: TRBJ2-1
length: 12
D: .
CDR3: CASSLPNNEQFF
DNA: TGTGCCAGCAGCTTGCCAAACAATGAGCAGTTCTTC

V: TRBV30
size: few
J: TRBJ1-4
length: 18
D: TRBD1
CDR3: CAWSVEDGTGGMGEKLFF
DNA: TGTGCCTGGAGTGTAGAAGACGGAACAGGGGGTATGGGTGAAAAACTGTTTTTT

V: TRBV5-6
size: .
J: TRBJ1-2
length: 12
D: .
CDR3: CASSLGPLGYTF
DNA: TGTGCCAGCAGCTTGGGCCCACTTGGCTACACCTTC

V: TRBV5-1
size: few
J: TRBJ2-7
length: 17
D: .
CDR3: CASSSEAMRAISYEQYF
DNA: TGCGCCAGCAGTTCGGAAGCTATGAGGGCGATCTCCTACGAGCAGTACTTC

V: TRBV3-1/TRBV3-2
size: .
J: TRBJ2-7
length: 16
D: TRBD1
CDR3: CASSMSGQGASYEQYF
DNA: TGTGCCAGCAGCATGTCCGGGCAGGGGGCTTCCTACGAGCAGTACTTC

V: TRBV24-1
size: once
J: TRBJ2-7
length: 16
D: TRBD2
CDR3: CATSDRASGRAYEQYF
DNA: TGTGCCACCAGTGACCGAGCTAGCGGGAGGGCCTACGAGCAGTACTTC